This T cell receptor beta chain comes out of a study of technical replicates of blood from several donors. V was cut by 1 base and J by 3 bases, with 8 bases left in between. CDR1 SGHRS and CDR2 YFSETQ come from the germline V gene. The CDR3 contains 13 residues. The sample holds one count of this clone. Sequencing used immunoSEQ multiplex PCR; TCRdb keeps in-frame clones, though not all of them. Of about 80,000 clones listed, nearly 99% were seen once; the top ten hold roughly 0.2%. This sequence joins TRBV5-1 and TRBJ2-7, with D hard to call. The material sequenced was T cells isolated from PBMCs. The clonotype originates from a human donor in good health. Here the CDR3 reads CASSLKPGYEQYF. CDR3 sequence (DNA): TGCGCCAGCAGCTTGAAGCCTGGCTACGAGCAGTACTTC.